This T cell receptor (beta chain) was profiled in a study of T-cell memory formation after mild COVID-19. TCRdb reprocessed the 5' RACE reads via MiXCR and lists one record per CDR3 protein. The sample holds 120,000 or so distinct CDR3 sequences, approximately 15% seen once. There are 15 residues in the CDR3. V dropped 5 bases and J dropped 5; count of bases not matched to a gene: 10. This TCR was sampled from an adult woman who had mild COVID-19 (a few samples of this study predate the infection). Cell type and time point are not known. Sample: PBMCs or a T cell subset sorted from them (not recorded which). The rearrangement uses TRBV12-3 or TRBV12-4 and TRBJ1-1, with 8 bases matching TRBD1. CDR3 DNA: TGTGCCAGCAGTCTAAGGACAGGGACTAGGACTGAAGCTTTCTTT. This encodes CASSLRTGTRTEAFF.